A single count supports the clone carrying this T cell receptor (beta chain). Its cognate antigen is unknown. Germline V gene data show CDR1 as MNHEY and CDR2 as SVGAGI. The CDR3 contains 13 residues. V was trimmed by 3 bases and J by 6 bases, leaving 12 bases between them. The data belong to a study of shared clonotypes between healthy human individuals. Sorted-subset replicate PCR reactions were performed with about 200 ng DNA, corresponding to 30,000 to 35,000 T cell genomes. TCRdb's copy holds only in-frame clones and misses some; the assay was immunoSEQ multiplex PCR. Found here are some 1,400,000 clones, roughly 97% of them singletons; the top ten hold approximately 1.1%. Whole-study results and caveats: The low donor count limited represented genetic and exposure-history diversity. Rarefaction curves obtained for sorted subsets showed sequencing incomplete despite large depth.

This chain connects TRBV6-5 to TRBJ2-7, with D possibly being TRBD2 (6 bases). Input material: naive CD4+ T cells sorted from blood. Subset meaning: CD45RA+ positively selected. The sequence was obtained from a man aged 25 to 40 in good health. CDR3: CASSYPGSVEQYF. CDR3 in DNA: TGTGCCAGCAGTTATCCCGGGAGCGTCGAGCAGTACTTC.